This entry is about one TCR beta chain. This sample was included in a study of cytomegalovirus exposure and HLA in healthy donors. Generated by immunoSEQ multiplex PCR, the TCRdb table keeps only in-frame clones and is missing some. Found here are about 73,000 clones, approximately 94% of them singletons; the top ten hold 3.2%. The V gene lost 1 base and the J gene lost 9 bases, with 7 bases spanning the gap. Germline V gene lookup returns CDR1 SQVTM and CDR2 ANQGSEA. The CDR3 runs 11 residues. This receptor was obtained from a woman between 18 and 29 years old in good health and CMV-seropositive. Sequencing was done on a sample of PBMCs. The chain recombines TRBV29-1 with TRBJ2-1; weak D call: TRBD1 (5 bases). CDR3 amino acids: CSVEGGGEQFF. In nucleotides, the CDR3 is TGCAGCGTTGAAGGGGGCGGTGAGCAGTTCTTC.